The present TCR beta chain was sequenced within a study of PD-1 blockade in classical Hodgkin lymphoma. CDR1 SGDLS and CDR2 YYNGEE come from the germline V gene. The V segment lost 0 bases and the J segment 3 bases; nucleotides outside the gene matches: 6. This CDR3 is 15 amino acids long. The repertoire was sequenced with immunoSEQ multiplex PCR; TCRdb's copy has only in-frame clones and lacks some. The sample lists about 7,000 clones; around four fifths were seen once. All the patients suffered relapse after autologous stem cell transplantation, and brentuximab vedotin exposure differed. Thawed PBMCs were the source of CD4+ T cells, purified by magnetic negative selection.

The receptor was isolated from a human donor with classical Hodgkin lymphoma. V gene TRBV9 combines with J gene TRBJ2-7; 7 bases are shared with TRBD2. The sample was CD4+ T cells from blood, taken at baseline. The CDR3 spells CASSVAGGGFYEQYF. The DNA for the CDR3 is TGTGCCAGCAGCGTAGCGGGAGGAGGTTTCTACGAGCAGTACTTC.